These 2 T cell receptor beta chains were all obtained from the same sample, sequenced in a study of blood T cell repertoires in COVID-19. Method: immunoSEQ multiplex PCR; TCRdb's copy keeps in-frame clones and lacks some. This table has 200,000 or so clones, around 86% appearing once. Sequencing used PBMCs or T cells enriched from blood (not recorded which). The receptors shown here come from a woman aged 40 to 50 with acute COVID-19.

The chain employs TRBV7-9 and TRBJ1-5; TRBD1 aligns across 8 bases. CDR1 is SEHNR and CDR2 is FQNEAQ in the germline V gene (reference sequence). The CDR3 runs to 16 residues. Trimming removed 5 bases from V and 4 bases from J; junction bases left unmatched: 10. CDR3 sequence reads: CASSIDRGPGNQPQHF. The CDR3 bases are TGTGCCAGCAGCATCGACAGGGGTCCTGGGAATCAGCCCCAGCATTTT. Full variable domain (outside the CDR3, taken from reference TRBV7-9 and TRBJ1-5): DTGVSQNPRHKITKRGQNVTFRCDPISEHNRLYWYRQTLGQGPEFLTYFQNEAQLEKSRLLSDRFSAERPKGSFSTLEIQRTEQGDSAMYLCASSIDRGPGNQPQHFGDGTRLSIL.

The rearrangement links TRBV7-8 to TRBJ1-1; TRBD1 matches 7 bases. V shed 1 base, J shed 7 bases, and the junction held 9 bases outside the gene matches. The CDR3 contains 15 residues. CDR1 and CDR2 (germline): SGHVS, FQNEAQ. In DNA form, the CDR3 reads TGTGCCAGCAGCTTAGGAGGGGGCTCTAGGGATGAAGCTTTCTTT. The encoded protein is CASSLGGGSRDEAFF.